A single sample is the source of the 12 T cell receptor beta chains below, sequenced in a study of tumor and adjacent non-tumor tissue in lung cancer. The library came from three nested PCR rounds adapted from ARM-PCR protocols. TCRdb reanalysed the multiplex PCR reads using MiXCR and keeps one entry per CDR3 protein. The sample comprises 120,000 to 150,000 distinct CDR3 sequences, about 71% of which are singletons, and 15% to 20% rests with the top ten. RNA was extracted from bulk tissue without any cell sorting. Sequenced sample: lung tumor tissue. Every receptor here comes from a man aged 60 to 69 with small cell lung cancer.

In this sample, this clonotype turned up many times. The rearrangement joins TRBV11-3 to TRBJ2-7, with D tentatively TRBD1 (5 bases). CDR1 is SGHNT and CDR2 is YENEEA in the germline V gene. The ends were cut back, 1 base at V and 1 base at J, with 8 bases in the middle. The CDR3 is made up of 14 amino acids. Here the CDR3 DNA reads TGTGCCAGCAGCTTAGCACAGGTGTCCTACGAGCAGTACTTC. Translated: CASSLAQVSYEQYF.

A word on this clonotype: One end of the junction does not line up with germline, which may come from a read error. The J gene is TRBJ2-1, the V gene TRBV11-3, with 8 nucleotides matching TRBD2. CDR3 size: 17 residues. Per germline, CDR1 SGHNT and CDR2 YENEEA. CDR3 in amino acids: CVSSSGLVGGPYNKQFF. CDR3 sequence (DNA): TGTGTCAGCAGCTCGGGACTAGTGGGAGGGCCCTACAATAAGCAGTTCTTC.

This clonotype was found many times. The chain is built from TRBV6-2 or TRBV6-3 and TRBJ2-1, with 7 bases lining up with TRBD2. This CDR3 comprises 16 residues. The germline CDR1 and CDR2 sequences are MNHEY and SVGEGT. V lost 5 bases and J lost 5; bases outside the gene matches: 12. The CDR3 sequence: CASSPRLASPHNEQFF. CDR3 DNA: TGTGCCAGCAGTCCCCGACTAGCCTCCCCCCACAATGAGCAGTTCTTC.

This rearrangement joins TRBV6-1 to TRBJ2-7; D unresolved. Germline V CDR1 and CDR2: MNHNS, SASEGT. With 7 bases removed from V and 2 bases from J, the gap between germline ends came to 15 bases. The CDR3 spans 14 residues. CDR3 residues: CASKFEGNPYEQYF. In DNA form, the CDR3 reads TGTGCCAGCAAATTTGAAGGGAACCCCTACGAGCAGTACTTC.

As to this clonotype: The junction does not match germline at one end; this may be a read error. The chain uses TRBV6-1 and TRBJ2-1; TRBD2 matches at 8 bases. This CDR3 has 17 residues. The germline CDR1 and CDR2 sequences are MNHNS and SASEGT. The CDR3 loop reads CVSMPRGAGDSYNEQFF. DNA of the CDR3: TGTGTCAGCATGCCTCGGGGAGCGGGAGATTCCTACAATGAGCAGTTCTTC.

This clonotype has only one observation. The V gene is TRBV6-1, the J gene TRBJ1-5; D might be TRBD1 (6 bases). Germline loops: CDR1 MNHNS, CDR2 SASEGT. The CDR3 contains 12 residues. The CDR3 sequence is CVGRTVDQPQHF. The CDR3 nucleotides read TGTGTCGGTAGGACAGTTGATCAGCCCCAGCATTTT.

Worth noting for this clonotype: A read error may produce the germline difference seen at one junction end. The chain joins TRBV20-1 to TRBJ2-5; D perhaps matches TRBD1 (6 bases). The CDR3 covers 16 residues. Germline V CDR1 and CDR2: DFQATT, SNEGSKA (reference sequence). The CDR3 here is CSARGISGTTQGTQYF. The CDR3 DNA sequence: TGTAGTGCTAGGGGAATTTCCGGGACAACCCAAGGGACCCAGTACTTC.

Concerning this clonotype: One junction end does not reproduce the germline sequence, and a read error may be involved. This rearrangement joins TRBV12-3 or TRBV12-4 to TRBJ2-3; D might be TRBD2 (5 bases). This CDR3 comprises 14 residues. The CDR3 coding sequence is TGTGCCAGTTCAACCCGGGGTCACACAGATACGCCGTATTTT. It specifies CASSTRGHTDTPYF.

Here the CDR3 DNA reads TGTGCCAGCAGCTTAGGGCCGCGGCAAAACACAGATACGCAGTATTTT. This translates into CASSLGPRQNTDTQYF. The chain links TRBV7-8 to TRBJ2-3; the D is unclear. The germline V and J ends were trimmed by 1 base and 2 bases, with 13 bases remaining between them. CDR1 is SGHVS and CDR2 is FQNEAQ in the germline V gene. This CDR3 has 16 residues.

To note about this clonotype: The CDR3 does not end in the conserved phenylalanine or tryptophan, so this is likely a read error. The chain has TRBV5-4 and TRBJ2-1, with D tentatively TRBD2 (5 bases). Germline V gene data show CDR1 as SGHNT and CDR2 as YYREEE (reference sequence). V was shortened by 3 bases and J by 2 bases, with 12 bases between the two germline ends. The CDR3 extends over 15 amino acids. CDR3 loop: CASSSGERAYNEQFI. In DNA, the CDR3 is TGTGCCAGCAGCTCCGGAGAGAGGGCCTACAATGAGCAGTTCATC.

DNA for the CDR3: TGTGCCAGCACTCGGCGAGAGGGCCGAGAAAACATTCAGTACTTC. This gives the protein CASTRREGRENIQYF. This rearrangement joins TRBV6-1 to TRBJ2-4, with D tentatively TRBD2 (5 bases). Germline assignment: CDR1 MNHNS and CDR2 SASEGT. Trimming pared 7 bases from V and 5 bases from J, leaving 18 bases between. This CDR3 has 15 amino acids.

To note about this clonotype: One end of the junction does not line up with germline, which may come from a read error. This chain joins TRBV5-6 and TRBJ2-1; TRBD1 matches at 12 bases. Germline CDR1 and CDR2: SGHDT and YYEEEE. The CDR3 is made up of 16 amino acids. CDR3 sequence: CTSSLWPGQGAHEQFF. Here the CDR3 DNA reads TGTACCAGCAGCTTGTGGCCGGGACAGGGGGCGCATGAGCAGTTTTTC.